What follows are 20 T cell receptor beta chains derived from one specimen sequenced in a study of control samples from healthy donors and cancer patients. TCRdb's copy holds only in-frame clones and misses some; the assay was immunoSEQ multiplex PCR. The sample records 120,000 to 150,000 clones, 91% being singletons. Sequencing was performed on blood. Receptors originate from a man aged 25-45 years in good health.

V is TRBV2 and J is TRBJ1-4, with 9 bases lining up with TRBD1. There are 12 residues in the CDR3. V lost 6 bases to trimming and J lost 11 bases; unmatched junction nucleotides: 4. CDR1 and CDR2 (germline): SNHLY, FYNNEI. The CDR3 region has the DNA TGTGCCAGCAGGGACAGGGGATGGAAACTGTTTTTT. Translated, it gives CASRDRGWKLFF. The whole variable domain, filled in from reference TRBV2 and TRBJ1-4, reads EPEVTQTPSHQVTQMGQEVILRCVPISNHLYFYWYRQILGQKVEFLVSFYNNEISEKSEIFDDQFSVERPDGSNFTLKIRSTKLEDSAMYFCASRDRGWKLFFGSGTQLSVL.

The CDR3 sequence is CASSLEALRQPQHF. CDR3 nucleotide sequence: TGTGCCAGCAGCTTGGAGGCTCTCCGGCAGCCCCAGCATTTT. The chain is built from TRBV5-5 and TRBJ1-5; D gene ambiguous. Trimming took off 0 bases at V and 7 bases at J, with 11 bases between the two ends. Per the germline V gene, CDR1 is SGHKS and CDR2 is YYEKEE (reference sequence). This CDR3 has 14 residues.

This clone appeared a few times. The chain combines TRBV3-1 (or the pseudogene TRBV3-2) with TRBJ1-2, with D tentatively TRBD1 (5 bases). The V end was cut by 4 bases, the J end by 8 bases, with 14 bases between. The germline gives CDR1 LGHDT, CDR2 YNNKEL (reference sequence). The CDR3 has 13 residues. The CDR3 region has the DNA TGTGCCAGCAGCCGGGTAGGGACGGAGGGCTACACCTTC. Residues: CASSRVGTEGYTF.

This clone was counted only a few times. This chain joins TRBV4-2 and TRBJ1-2; TRBD1 agrees at 7 bases. The CDR3 runs 15 residues. With 0 bases clipped from V and 3 bases from J, the junction kept 4 bases outside the gene matches. In germline, CDR1 is LGHNA, CDR2 YNFKEQ. In nucleotides, the CDR3 is TGTGCCAGCAGCCAAGAGGCCAGGGGGGACTATGGCTACACCTTC. Translated, it gives CASSQEARGDYGYTF.

The chain links TRBV12-5 to TRBJ1-3, with 7 bases that match TRBD1. Germline CDR1 and CDR2: LGHNT and FRNRAP. There are 15 residues in the CDR3. J was trimmed by 8 bases and V by 0 bases; bases with no gene match: 7. The CDR3 DNA reads as TGTGCTAGTGGTTTGGTACTCCCCAGGGGGTACACCATATATTTT. This codes for CASGLVLPRGYTIYF.

This chain joins TRBV19 and TRBJ2-2; 16 nucleotides match TRBD2. This CDR3 comprises 22 residues. Germline V CDR1 and CDR2: LNHDA, SQIVND (reference sequence). Trimming took 3 bases from V and 8 from J; bases not matched to a gene: 21. CDR3 residues: CASSIAPPGLAGGQGWKGELFF. DNA of the CDR3: TGTGCCAGTAGTATTGCACCGCCGGGACTAGCGGGGGGGCAGGGATGGAAAGGGGAGCTGTTTTTT.

This clone showed up just a few times. The CDR3 protein is CASSLTGGYGYTF. The CDR3 region has the DNA TGTGCCAGCAGTTTGACAGGGGGCTATGGCTACACCTTC. The V and J genes are TRBV27 and TRBJ1-2; 9 bases fit TRBD1. The germline V gene has CDR1 MNHEY and CDR2 SMNVEV (reference sequence). The CDR3 is 13 residues long. After removal of 3 bases from V and 4 bases from J, the junction contained 0 bases not matched to a gene.

This clone has a single count. The rearrangement uses TRBV28 and TRBJ2-7; 9 bases map to TRBD1. The CDR3 consists of 12 residues. Germline V CDR1 and CDR2: MDHEN, SYDVKM. V trimming: 3 bases; J trimming: 13 bases; junction bases outside the gene matches: 7. CDR3 sequence: CASSFGTGLHYF. CDR3 in DNA: TGTGCCAGCAGTTTCGGGACAGGGTTGCATTACTTC.

The V gene is TRBV7-9, the J gene TRBJ2-7; D unresolved. From germline, CDR1 is SEHNR and CDR2 FQNEAQ (reference sequence). The CDR3 is 13 amino acids. Trimming shortened V by 4 bases and J by 3 bases, and 10 bases separated the two germline ends. The CDR3 nucleotides read TGTGCCAGCAGCTCATTGACCTACTACGAGCAGTACTTC. Translation: CASSSLTYYEQYF.

The rearrangement links TRBV2 to TRBJ2-3, with 12 bases that match TRBD2. Germline CDR1 reads SNHLY; CDR2 reads FYNNEI. The CDR3 spans 15 residues. Germline trimming cut 8 bases from V and 1 base from J; bases unmatched to any gene: 4. CDR3: CASLRTSGGTDTQYF. CDR3 DNA: TGTGCCAGCCTAAGGACTAGCGGGGGCACAGATACGCAGTATTTT.

This clone occurred a few times. The V and J genes are TRBV9 and TRBJ2-1, with D possibly being TRBD2 (7 bases). V lost 10 bases to trimming and J lost 7 bases, with 21 bases between them. This CDR3 comprises 14 residues. Germline values: CDR1 SGDLS, CDR2 YYNGEE. The CDR3 DNA is TGTGCCCGCATATGGGGGGGGGCGAGTAATGAGCAGTTCTTC. Its translation is CARIWGGASNEQFF.

In the case of this clone: One end of the junction varies from germline; a read error may be responsible. This rearrangement joins TRBV2 to TRBJ1-2; 8 bases line up with TRBD1. The CDR3 covers 15 residues. Germline V lookup: CDR1 SNHLY, CDR2 FYNNEI. The chain's CDR3 is CASREAGGANYGYTF. The CDR3 coding sequence is TGTGCCAGCAGGGAAGCAGGGGGCGCCAACTATGGCTACACCTTC.

This sequence joins TRBV27 and TRBJ1-1; no reliable D call. CDR1 is MNHEY and CDR2 is SMNVEV in the germline V gene (reference sequence). The V gene lost 0 bases and the J gene lost 0 bases, with 17 bases spanning the gap. The CDR3 loop spans 18 amino acids. CDR3 residues: CASSLSGNAPNMNTEAFF. CDR3 nucleotide sequence: TGTGCCAGCAGTTTATCGGGGAATGCTCCGAACATGAACACTGAAGCTTTCTTT.

The chain is built from TRBV5-1 and TRBJ1-6; tentative D call: TRBD1 (5 bases). From germline, CDR1 is SGHRS and CDR2 YFSETQ. The CDR3 has 15 residues. V lost 4 bases to trimming and J lost 5 bases, with 13 bases between them. Written as DNA, the CDR3 is TGCGCCAGCAGCCCGGTGGGGGTTCATAATTCACCCCTCCACTTT. As protein: CASSPVGVHNSPLHF.

The chain couples TRBV7-8 to TRBJ1-6; 7 bases match TRBD1. J lost 2 bases, V lost 5 bases, and 3 bases had no gene match. Germline lookup yields CDR1 SGHVS and CDR2 FQNEAQ. This CDR3 is 15 amino acids long. CDR3 sequence: CASSIGTAYNSPLHF. The CDR3 region has the DNA TGTGCCAGCAGCATCGGGACAGCCTATAATTCACCCCTCCACTTT.

The chain employs TRBV29-1 and TRBJ2-3; 10 bases map to TRBD2. Germline V CDR1 and CDR2: SQVTM, ANQGSEA. CDR3 size: 13 residues. After removal of 5 bases from V and 5 bases from J, the junction contained 4 bases not matched to a gene. Here the CDR3 DNA reads TGCAGCGTTAGCGGGGGGGCTGGAGATACGCAGTATTTT. This codes for CSVSGGAGDTQYF.

This clone was seen just once. The J gene is TRBJ2-7, the V gene TRBV27; TRBD2 aligns across 8 bases. With V trimmed by 5 bases and J by 3 bases, 6 bases remained unmatched. CDR3 length: 14 residues. CDR1 and CDR2 (germline): MNHEY, SMNVEV (reference sequence). The CDR3 loop is CASSGSGELYEQYF. The CDR3 bases are TGTGCCAGCAGTGGTAGCGGGGAACTCTACGAGCAGTACTTC.

This clone was detected only once. This chain links TRBV1 with TRBJ2-3; TRBD2 is the table's D call and was not checked against the DNA. TRBV1 counts as a pseudogene. The CDR3 length is 16 residues. In DNA form, the CDR3 reads TGCACCAGCAGCCAACTAGCGAACCTAAGCACAGATACGCAGTATTTT. Amino acid sequence: CTSSQLANLSTDTQYF.

This chain uses TRBV18 with TRBJ1-3; D is unclear. CDR3 length equals 14 residues. The V and J ends lost 3 bases and 4 bases respectively, with 10 bases between them. Per the germline V gene, CDR1 is KGHSH and CDR2 is LQKENI. This CDR3 reads CASSPNSEGNTIYF. CDR3 bases: TGTGCCAGCTCACCGAATTCGGAGGGAAACACCATATATTTT.

This rearrangement joins TRBV18 to TRBJ1-1; D gene uncertain. This CDR3 contains 13 residues. The V end lost 2 bases, the J end lost 4 bases, and 8 bases lay between the germline ends. CDR1 is KGHSH, CDR2 LQKENI, per germline. CDR3 nucleotides: TGTGCCAGCTCACCAGCGGGGAGCACTGAAGCTTTCTTT. Protein product: CASSPAGSTEAFF. Filled out from reference TRBV18 and TRBJ1-1, the complete variable domain reads NAGVMQNPRHLVRRRGQEARLRCSPMKGHSHVYWYRQLPEEGLKFMVYLQKENIIDESGMPKERFSAEFPKEGPSILRIQQVVRGDSAAYFCASSPAGSTEAFFGQGTRLTVV.